This T cell receptor beta chain came from a study of cytomegalovirus exposure and HLA in healthy donors. Study results and limitations: Reported results showed that the classifier diagnosed cytomegalovirus status with high specificity and sensitivity.

For this clone: Its target is not known.

A multiplex PCR was run with 60 Vbeta primers and 13 Jbeta primers. The repertoire was sequenced with immunoSEQ multiplex PCR; TCRdb's copy has only in-frame clones and lacks some. This table holds around 150,000 clones, roughly three quarters found once. CDR1 and CDR2 (germline): MGHRA, YSYEKL. The ends were cut back, 4 bases at V and 4 bases at J, with 17 bases in the middle. The CDR3 spans 15 residues. This receptor was taken from a man younger than 35 in good health and CMV-seropositive. This sequence joins TRBV4-1 and TRBJ2-7, with D maybe TRBD2 (6 bases). Sequencing used PBMCs. The CDR3 spells CASSPGVDARYEQYF. CDR3 sequence (DNA): TGCGCCAGCAGCCCGGGGGTCGACGCTCGTTACGAGCAGTACTTC.